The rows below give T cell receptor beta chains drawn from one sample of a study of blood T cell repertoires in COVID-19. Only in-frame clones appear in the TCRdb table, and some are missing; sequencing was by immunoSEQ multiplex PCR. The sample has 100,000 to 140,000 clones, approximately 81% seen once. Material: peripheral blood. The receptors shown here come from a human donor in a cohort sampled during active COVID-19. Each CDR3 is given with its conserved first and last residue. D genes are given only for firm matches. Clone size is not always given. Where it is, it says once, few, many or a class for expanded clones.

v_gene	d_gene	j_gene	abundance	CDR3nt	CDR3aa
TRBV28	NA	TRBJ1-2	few	TGTGCCAGCGGCCTCTATGGCTACACCTTC	CASGLYGYTF
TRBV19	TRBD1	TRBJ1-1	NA	TGTGCCAGTAGAACCGGGACAGCAGGAGTCACTGAAGCTTTCTTT	CASRTGTAGVTEAFF
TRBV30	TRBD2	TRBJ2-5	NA	TGTGCCTGGAGTGTACTCCGGGTTAGCGGGACTCAGAGAAAAGGGGAGACCCAGTACTTC	CAWSVLRVSGTQRKGETQYF
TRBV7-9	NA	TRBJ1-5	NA	TGTGCCAGCAGCTTAGACGGTCAGCCCCAGCATTTT	CASSLDGQPQHF
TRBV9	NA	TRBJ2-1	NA	TGTGCCAGCAGCGCCCATCTGGACTTCCGCTCCTACAATGAGCAGTTCTTC	CASSAHLDFRSYNEQFF
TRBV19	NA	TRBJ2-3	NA	TGTGCCAGTACCTTTTCCGGGGGGCCAGATACGCAGTATTTT	CASTFSGGPDTQYF
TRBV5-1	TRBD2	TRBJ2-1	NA	TGCGCCAGCAGCTTAAATAGCGGGACCAGGGAAAATGAGCAGTTCTTC	CASSLNSGTRENEQFF
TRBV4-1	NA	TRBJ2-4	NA	TGCGCCAGCAGCCAAGGCGGGGCTGTTGACATTCAGTACTTC	CASSQGGAVDIQYF
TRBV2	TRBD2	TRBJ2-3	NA	TGTGCCAGCAGTGTGGCGGGAGGAGATACGCAGTATTTT	CASSVAGGDTQYF
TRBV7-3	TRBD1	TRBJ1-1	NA	TGTGCCAGCAGCGCCACACAGGGGGGGCGAACTGAAGCTTTCTTT	CASSATQGGRTEAFF
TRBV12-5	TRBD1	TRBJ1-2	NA	TGTGCTAGTGGTTTGGTAAAAGGACAGGGTCCCGACTATGGCTACACCTTC	CASGLVKGQGPDYGYTF
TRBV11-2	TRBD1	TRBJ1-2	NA	TGTGCCAGCAGCTTCGACAGGGGTTATGGCTACACCTTC	CASSFDRGYGYTF
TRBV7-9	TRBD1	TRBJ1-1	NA	TGTGCCAGCAGCTTAGCGGGCAGGGGGCTACAGGCTTTCTTT	CASSLAGRGLQAFF
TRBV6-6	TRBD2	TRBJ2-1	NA	TGTGCCAGCAGTTACTCAGCTAGCGGCCTTGGGGGTGAGCAGTTCTTC	CASSYSASGLGGEQFF
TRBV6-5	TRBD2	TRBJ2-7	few	TGTGCCAGCAGTTTCCGACTAGCGGGAGCCTACGAGCAGTACTTC	CASSFRLAGAYEQYF
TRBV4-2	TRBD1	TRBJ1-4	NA	TGTGCCAGCAGCCAACGGACAGGGCGTGATGAAAAACTGTTTTTT	CASSQRTGRDEKLFF
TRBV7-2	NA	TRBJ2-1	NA	TGTGCCAGCAGCTTGGGTGGGGGGACCTACAATGAGCAGTTCTTC	CASSLGGGTYNEQFF
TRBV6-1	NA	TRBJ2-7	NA	TGTGCCAGCAGTGAAATTGGGTTAGCTGATCCCTACGAGCAGTACTTC	CASSEIGLADPYEQYF
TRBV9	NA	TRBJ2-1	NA	TGTGCCAGCAGCGTAGGCCCCACCGGCGGGGAGCAGTTCTTC	CASSVGPTGGEQFF
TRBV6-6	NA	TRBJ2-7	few	TGTGCCAGCAGTTACATCGCAGGGGATTTAGGCGAGCAGTACTTC	CASSYIAGDLGEQYF
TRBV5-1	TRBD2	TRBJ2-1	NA	TGCGCCAGCGCCACGACTAGCCTCAATATGAATGAGCAGTTCTTC	CASATTSLNMNEQFF
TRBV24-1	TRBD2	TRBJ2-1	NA	TGTGCCACCAGTTGGACTAGCGGGGGGGTGGATGAGCAGTTCTTC	CATSWTSGGVDEQFF
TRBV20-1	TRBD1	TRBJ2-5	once	TGCAGTGCAGGGGACAGAGAGACCCAGTACTTC	CSAGDRETQYF
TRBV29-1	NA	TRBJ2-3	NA	TGCAGCGTTGTGCTACACGGGAGAGCCAAAGATACGCAGTATTTT	CSVVLHGRAKDTQYF
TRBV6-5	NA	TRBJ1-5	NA	TGTGCCAGCAGTTACGGGGGGACCCAGCATTTT	CASSYGGTQHF
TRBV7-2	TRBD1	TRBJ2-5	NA	TGTGCCAGCAGATCGACAGGGGGCAAAGAGACCCAGTACTTC	CASRSTGGKETQYF
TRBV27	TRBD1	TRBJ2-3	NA	TGTGCCAGCAGTCAACCCCCCGTTAGGGGGCTGTTGGGTACGCAGTATTTT	CASSQPPVRGLLGTQYF
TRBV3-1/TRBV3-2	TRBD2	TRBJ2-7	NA	TGTGCCAGCAGCCAAGATCCGGGACTACCCTACGAGCAGTACTTC	CASSQDPGLPYEQYF
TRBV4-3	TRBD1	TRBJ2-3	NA	TGCGCCAGCAGCCAGGCAGGGGGCGAAACAGATACGCAGTATTTT	CASSQAGGETDTQYF
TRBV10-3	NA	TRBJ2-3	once	TGTGCCATCAGCGCGGGGACTGACACAGATACGCAGTATTTT	CAISAGTDTDTQYF
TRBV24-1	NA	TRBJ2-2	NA	TGTGCCACCAGTGATGAGCGGAACACCGGGGAGCTGTTTTTT	CATSDERNTGELFF
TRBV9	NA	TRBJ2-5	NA	TGTGCCAGTGGGGGCCAGGCTAAGAAGACCCAGTACTTC	CASGGQAKKTQYF
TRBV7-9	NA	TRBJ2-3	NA	TGTGCCAGCGGGGACGTCAGGGGCGCAGATACGCAGTATTTT	CASGDVRGADTQYF
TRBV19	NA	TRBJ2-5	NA	TGTGCCAGTAGTATACGACCCCCCAGGATTAGTGGGGAGACCCAGTACTTC	CASSIRPPRISGETQYF
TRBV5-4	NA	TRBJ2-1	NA	TGTGCCAGCAGCTACTCGACTCTCTCCTACAATGAGCAGTTCTTC	CASSYSTLSYNEQFF
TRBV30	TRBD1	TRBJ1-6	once	TGTGCCTGGGGGGACAGGGGGAGTTCACCCCTCCACTTT	CAWGDRGSSPLHF
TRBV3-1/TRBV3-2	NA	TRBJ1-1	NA	TGTGCCAGCAGCGGGGGGGCGGCGTGGAACACTGAAGCTTTCTTT	CASSGGAAWNTEAFF
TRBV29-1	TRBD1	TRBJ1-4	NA	TGCAGCGCCGCGACAGGGCTTAATGAAAAACTGTTTTTT	CSAATGLNEKLFF
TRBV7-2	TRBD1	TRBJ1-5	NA	TGTGCCAGCAGGAAAGGGGGCTTTAGCAATCAGCCCCAGCATTTT	CASRKGGFSNQPQHF
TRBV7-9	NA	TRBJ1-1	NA	TGTGCCAGCAGCGTGCTCGGGGACACTGAAGCTTTCTTT	CASSVLGDTEAFF
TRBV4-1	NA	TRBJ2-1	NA	TGCGCCAGCAGCCAAGATGCGCGGCGCGACAATGAGCAGTTCTTC	CASSQDARRDNEQFF
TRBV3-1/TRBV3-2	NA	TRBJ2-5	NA	TGTGCCAGCAGCGGGGGGGAGACCCAGTACTTC	CASSGGETQYF
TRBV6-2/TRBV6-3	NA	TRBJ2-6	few	TGTGCCAGCAGTCTACAGTTCTCTGGGGCCAACGTCCTGACTTTC	CASSLQFSGANVLTF
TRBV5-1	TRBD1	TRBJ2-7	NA	TGCGCCAGCAGCGCGCCAGGGGGTTCCTACGAGCAGTACTTC	CASSAPGGSYEQYF